This entry describes one T cell receptor (beta chain). This CDR3 region has 15 residues. V was shortened by 2 bases and J by 4 bases, with 18 bases between the two germline ends. Germline V gene lookup returns CDR1 GTSNPN and CDR2 SVGIG (reference sequence). Some clones are missing from TCRdb's copy, which holds only in-frame ones; the method was immunoSEQ multiplex PCR. Of 75,000 to 100,000 clones detected, around 90% appear once; the ten largest clones hold roughly 2.5%. The source of the sample is a study of T cell responses to AZD1222 COVID-19 vaccine. The chain is built from TRBV30 and TRBJ2-7; a possible D gene is TRBD2 (7 bases). The receptor comes from an adult in good health. The material was peripheral blood, obtained on day 0 of AZD1222 vaccination. This CDR3 is CAWSWGPAGMYEQYF. The CDR3 DNA reads as TGTGCCTGGAGTTGGGGGCCAGCGGGAATGTACGAGCAGTACTTC.